The table lists the clone carrying this T cell receptor beta chain with many counts. The antigen is unknown. The TCR beta libraries were generated through quantitative 5'-RACE incorporating molecular barcodes. TCRdb reanalysed the 5' RACE reads using MiXCR and keeps one entry per CDR3 protein. The sample has about 240,000 distinct CDR3 sequences; 8% to 9.5% are singletons. The V end was cut by 6 bases, the J end by 0 bases, with 14 bases between. Germline loops: CDR1 DFQATT, CDR2 SNEGSKA (reference sequence). The CDR3 is 14 amino acids. These data originate in a study of CD8 T cells in ankylosing spondylitis. Study-wide results and limits: Significant enrichment of disease-linked clones was reported in matched ankylosing spondylitis synovial fluid. Peripheral blood samples showed relatively rare disease-linked clones, and these clones were CD8+. Blood of patients with ankylosing spondylitis appeared to be characterized by a TCR beta motif of several highly homologous variants.

The sequenced sample consisted of blood, either unsorted or a sorted T cell fraction (not recorded which). J is TRBJ1-2 and V is TRBV20-1; D gene ambiguous. The sequence derives from a male donor with ankylosing spondylitis or in good health (not recorded which). CDR3 nucleotide sequence: TGCAGTGCCTATTTGGACCGAGCTAACTATGGCTACACCTTC. This sequence encodes CSAYLDRANYGYTF.